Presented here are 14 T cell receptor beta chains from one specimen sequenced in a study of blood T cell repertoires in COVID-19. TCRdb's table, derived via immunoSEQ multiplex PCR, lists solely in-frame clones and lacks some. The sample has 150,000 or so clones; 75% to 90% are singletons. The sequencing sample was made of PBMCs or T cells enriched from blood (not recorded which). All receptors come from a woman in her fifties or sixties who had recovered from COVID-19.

CDR3 region: CASSVRGSTNEKLFF. DNA for the CDR3: TGTGCCAGCAGTGTTAGAGGGTCAACTAATGAAAAACTGTTTTTT. The chain couples TRBV27 to TRBJ1-4; D is uncertain. The germline V gene has CDR1 MNHEY and CDR2 SMNVEV (reference sequence). The CDR3 length is 15 residues. V was trimmed by 5 bases and J by 0 bases, leaving 10 bases between them.

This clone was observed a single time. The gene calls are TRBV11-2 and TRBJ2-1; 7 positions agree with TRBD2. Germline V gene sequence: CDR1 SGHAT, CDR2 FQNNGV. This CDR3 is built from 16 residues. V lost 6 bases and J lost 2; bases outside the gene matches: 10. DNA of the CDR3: TGTGCCAGCAGACCGCTAGCGGTAGTCCCCTACAATGAGCAGTTCTTC. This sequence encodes CASRPLAVVPYNEQFF.

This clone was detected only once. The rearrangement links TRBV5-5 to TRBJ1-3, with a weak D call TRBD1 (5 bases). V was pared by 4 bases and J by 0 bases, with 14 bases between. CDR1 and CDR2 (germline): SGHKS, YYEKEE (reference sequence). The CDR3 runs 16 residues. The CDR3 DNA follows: TGTGCCAGCAGCCAGGGCCAATATTTCTCTGGAAACACCATATATTTT. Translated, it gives CASSQGQYFSGNTIYF.

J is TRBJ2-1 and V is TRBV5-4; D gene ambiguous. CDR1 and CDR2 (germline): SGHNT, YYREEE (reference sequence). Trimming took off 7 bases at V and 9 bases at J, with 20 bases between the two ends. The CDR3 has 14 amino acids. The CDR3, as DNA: TGTGCCAGCCAAAGGTCCGACGGCAGCGTTGAGCAGTTCTTC. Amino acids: CASQRSDGSVEQFF.

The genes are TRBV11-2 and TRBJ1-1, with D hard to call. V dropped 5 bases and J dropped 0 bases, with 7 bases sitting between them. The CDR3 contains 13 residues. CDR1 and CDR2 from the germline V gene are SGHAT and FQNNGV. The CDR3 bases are TGTGCCAGCAGCCCCCACATGAACACTGAAGCTTTCTTT. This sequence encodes CASSPHMNTEAFF. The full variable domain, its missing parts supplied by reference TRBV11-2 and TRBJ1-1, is EAGVAQSPRYKIIEKRQSVAFWCNPISGHATLYWYQQILGQGPKLLIQFQNNGVVDDSQLPKDRFSAERLKGVDSTLKIQPAKLEDSAVYLCASSPHMNTEAFFGQGTRLTVV.

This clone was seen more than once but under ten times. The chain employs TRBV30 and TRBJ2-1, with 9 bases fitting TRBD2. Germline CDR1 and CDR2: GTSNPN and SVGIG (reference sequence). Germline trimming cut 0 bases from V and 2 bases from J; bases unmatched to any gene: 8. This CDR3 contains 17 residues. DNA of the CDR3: TGTGCCTGGAGTGTTTTTAGCGGGGGCTATACCTACAATGAGCAGTTCTTC. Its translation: CAWSVFSGGYTYNEQFF.

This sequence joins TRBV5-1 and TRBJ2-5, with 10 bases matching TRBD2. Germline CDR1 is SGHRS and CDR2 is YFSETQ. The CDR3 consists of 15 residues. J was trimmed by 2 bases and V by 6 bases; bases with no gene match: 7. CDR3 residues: CASTTSGVMQETQYF. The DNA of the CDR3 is TGCGCCAGCACCACTAGCGGGGTAATGCAAGAGACCCAGTACTTC.

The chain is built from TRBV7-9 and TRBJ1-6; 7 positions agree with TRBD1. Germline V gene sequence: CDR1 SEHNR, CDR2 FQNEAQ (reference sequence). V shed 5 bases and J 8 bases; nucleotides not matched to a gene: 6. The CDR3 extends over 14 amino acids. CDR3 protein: CASSPAQGDSPLHF. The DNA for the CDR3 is TGTGCCAGCAGCCCGGCTCAGGGGGATTCACCCCTCCACTTT.

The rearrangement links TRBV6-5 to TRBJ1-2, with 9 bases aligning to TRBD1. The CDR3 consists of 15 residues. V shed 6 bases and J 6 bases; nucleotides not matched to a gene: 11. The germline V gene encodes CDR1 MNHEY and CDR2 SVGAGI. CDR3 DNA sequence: TGTGCCAGCAGCCCACAGGGGGCTGGGTGGAATGGCTACACCTTC. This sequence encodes CASSPQGAGWNGYTF.

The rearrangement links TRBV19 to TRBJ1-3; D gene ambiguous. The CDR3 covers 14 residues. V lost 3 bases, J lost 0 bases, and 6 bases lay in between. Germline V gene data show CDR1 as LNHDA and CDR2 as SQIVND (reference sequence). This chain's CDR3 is CASSMANSGNTIYF. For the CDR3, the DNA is TGTGCCAGTAGTATGGCAAACTCTGGAAACACCATATATTTT. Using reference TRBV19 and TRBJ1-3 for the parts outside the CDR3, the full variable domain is DGGITQSPKYLFRKEGQNVTLSCEQNLNHDAMYWYRQDPGQGLRLIYYSQIVNDFQKGDIAEGYSVSREKKESFPLTVTSAQKNPTAFYLCASSMANSGNTIYFGEGSWLTVV.

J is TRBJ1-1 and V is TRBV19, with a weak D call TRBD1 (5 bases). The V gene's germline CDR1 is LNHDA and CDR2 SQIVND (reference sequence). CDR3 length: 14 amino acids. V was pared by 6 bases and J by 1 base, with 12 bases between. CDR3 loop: CASRQVATNTEAFF. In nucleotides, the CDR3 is TGTGCCAGTAGACAGGTCGCTACGAACACTGAAGCTTTCTTT.

CDR3 DNA sequence: TGTGCCAGCAGTCGACAGGGGTATAATTCACCCCTCCACTTT. It translates to CASSRQGYNSPLHF. The chain carries TRBV7-9 and TRBJ1-6; 8 positions agree with TRBD1. CDR1 and CDR2 from the germline V gene are SEHNR and FQNEAQ (reference sequence). This CDR3 is 14 amino acids long. Germline trimming cut 6 bases from V and 4 bases from J; bases unmatched to any gene: 2.

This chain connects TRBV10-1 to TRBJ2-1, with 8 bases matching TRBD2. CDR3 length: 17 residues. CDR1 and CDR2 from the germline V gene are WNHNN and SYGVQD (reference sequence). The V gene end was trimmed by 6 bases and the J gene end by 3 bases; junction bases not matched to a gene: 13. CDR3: CASSSGPGLDFYNEQFF. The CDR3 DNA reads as TGCGCCAGCAGCAGTGGACCGGGACTAGATTTCTACAATGAGCAGTTCTTC.

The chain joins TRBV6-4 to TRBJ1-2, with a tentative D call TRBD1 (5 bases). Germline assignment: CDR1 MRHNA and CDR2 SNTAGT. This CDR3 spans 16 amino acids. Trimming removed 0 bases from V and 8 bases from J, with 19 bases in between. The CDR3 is CASSDSSLGLNSGYTF. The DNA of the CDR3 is TGTGCCAGCAGTGACTCGTCTTTGGGGCTAAACTCCGGCTACACCTTC.